A single sample gave rise to the 21 T cell receptor beta chains below, sequenced in a study of post-analysis software for immune sequencing data. Whole-study findings and limits: Five or six TRBV segments (TRBV5-6, TRBV5-1 and TRBV20-1 among them) occurred more frequently in patients than in controls.

TCR beta libraries were prepared from cDNA with unique molecular identifiers. Each CDR3 protein gets one entry after TCRdb re-called the PCR reads with MiXCR. The data contain 600,000 to 750,000 distinct CDR3 sequences, 55% to 70% of them seen just once; the ten biggest clones take up 11%. Their antigen targets remain unknown. The sample was blood. Receptor source: a girl aged 2-10 years with multiple sclerosis.

V and J are TRBV7-2 and TRBJ2-7; 9 bases align to TRBD2. This CDR3 has 15 residues. The germline gives CDR1 SGHTA, CDR2 FQGNSA. J was trimmed by 3 bases and V by 1 base; bases with no gene match: 4. The CDR3 reads CASSLGAGGIYEQYF. In DNA form, the CDR3 reads TGTGCCAGCAGCTTAGGCGCGGGGGGGATCTACGAGCAGTACTTC.

The J gene is TRBJ2-3, the V gene TRBV10-3; D unclear. Between the trimmed V and J ends, which lost 0 bases and 0 bases, there was a span of 7 bases. The CDR3 totals 15 residues. Germline V gene lookup returns CDR1 ENHRY and CDR2 SYGVKD. The CDR3 protein is CAISESAASTDTQYF. CDR3 coding DNA: TGTGCCATCAGTGAGTCGGCGGCTAGCACAGATACGCAGTATTTT.

The V call is TRBV7-2, the J call TRBJ2-1; 11 nucleotides match TRBD1. The CDR3 covers 15 residues. Trimming cost V 5 bases and J 5 bases; bases outside gene matches: 5. Germline CDR1 and CDR2: SGHTA and FQGNSA. The CDR3 DNA sequence: TGTGCCAGCAGCCGTGGACAGGGGGCGAACAATGAGCAGTTCTTC. Its protein is CASSRGQGANNEQFF.

The genes are TRBV5-1 and TRBJ2-3, with D possibly being TRBD1 (5 bases). V shed 0 bases and J shed 2 bases, with 10 bases lying between them. The CDR3 loop spans 15 amino acids. CDR1 and CDR2 (germline): SGHRS, YFSETQ. The CDR3 DNA reads as TGCGCCAGCAGCTTGGCCGGACACACCACAGATACGCAGTATTTT. Translating gives CASSLAGHTTDTQYF.

The gene calls are TRBV2 and TRBJ1-5; D unresolved. The ends were cut back, 3 bases at V and 0 bases at J, with 6 bases in the middle. The CDR3 loop spans 14 amino acids. CDR1 SNHLY and CDR2 FYNNEI come from the germline V gene. Here the CDR3 reads CASSEGASNQPQHF. CDR3 DNA: TGTGCCAGCAGTGAGGGTGCTAGCAATCAGCCCCAGCATTTT.

J is TRBJ1-1 and V is TRBV6-1, with a possible D match to TRBD1 (6 bases). The CDR3 runs 18 residues. The germline V gene has CDR1 MNHNS and CDR2 SASEGT. The ends were cut back, 6 bases at V and 2 bases at J, with 25 bases in the middle. CDR3 nucleotide sequence: TGTGCCAGCAGCGAAACTAGAACTACCAGGGGCCCCAACACTGAAGCTTTCTTT. Protein: CASSETRTTRGPNTEAFF.

V and J are TRBV9 and TRBJ2-6; tentative D call: TRBD1 (6 bases). The CDR3 is 17 amino acids. Trimming shortened V by 3 bases and J by 3 bases, and 16 bases separated the two germline ends. Germline V gene lookup returns CDR1 SGDLS and CDR2 YYNGEE. The CDR3 coding sequence is TGTGCCAGCAGCGCCCTACAGGGAGTCTTTGGGGCCAACGTCCTGACTTTC. Amino acid sequence: CASSALQGVFGANVLTF.

The sample holds a few counts of this clonotype. Just one base apart from a much larger clone, this may be a read error. The chain recombines TRBV11-2 with TRBJ2-1, with D hard to call. This CDR3 spans 15 amino acids. Germline V gene sequence: CDR1 SGHAT, CDR2 FQNNGV. CDR3 sequence reads: CTSSLDDYTGNEQFF. The CDR3 DNA reads TGTACCAGCAGCTTAGATGATTACACTGGCAATGAGCAGTTCTTC.

CDR3 coding DNA: TGTGCCAGCAGTTATCAGGGGGTGGCCTATGGCTACACCTTC. It translates to CASSYQGVAYGYTF. This chain connects TRBV12-3 or TRBV12-4 to TRBJ1-2, with TRBD1 matching over 7 bases. The CDR3 has 14 residues. V dropped 4 bases and J dropped 4; count of bases not matched to a gene: 6.

V is TRBV5-1 and J is TRBJ2-4; the D gene is possibly TRBD2 (5 bases). CDR3 length equals 14 residues. CDR1 is SGHRS and CDR2 is YFSETQ in the germline V gene. The ends were cut back, 4 bases at V and 7 bases at J, with 15 bases in the middle. CDR3 residues: CASSPLGLENIQYF. The CDR3 coding sequence is TGCGCCAGCAGCCCGCTAGGACTGGAGAACATTCAGTACTTC.

This clonotype appeared once. The chain joins TRBV6-2 or TRBV6-3 to TRBJ2-5; D is unclear. The germline V and J ends were trimmed by 0 bases and 3 bases, with 8 bases remaining between them. Germline V gene data show CDR1 as MNHEY and CDR2 as SVGEGT. This CDR3 has 14 residues. The CDR3 DNA sequence: TGTGCCAGCAGTTACTCACTCTATGAAGAGACCCAGTACTTC. It encodes CASSYSLYEETQYF.

This clonotype came up a few times. This chain connects TRBV29-1 to TRBJ2-3; D is unclear. The CDR3 loop spans 14 amino acids. Germline assignment: CDR1 SQVTM and CDR2 ANQGSEA. V lost 3 bases and J 10 bases, leaving 20 bases between the germline ends. CDR3 in DNA: TGCAGCGTTGATGAAGCAGGCCCAGGTGGGGCGCAGTATTTT. Its protein product is CSVDEAGPGGAQYF.

This clonotype was observed a few times. This rearrangement joins TRBV28 to TRBJ2-7, with 7 bases identical to TRBD2. The CDR3 loop spans 15 amino acids. The junction had 8 bases not matched to a gene; V was cut back by 6 bases and J by 0 bases. Looked up from germline, CDR1 is MDHEN and CDR2 is SYDVKM. Written as DNA, the CDR3 is TGTGCCAGCAGAATCCGCGGCGGGGGCTCCTACGAGCAGTACTTC. Translating it yields CASRIRGGGSYEQYF.

This clonotype has just a few counts. This chain uses TRBV29-1 with TRBJ2-3; D might be TRBD1 (6 bases). The CDR3 sequence is 14 residues long. Germline lookup yields CDR1 SQVTM and CDR2 ANQGSEA. The V end was cut by 4 bases, the J end by 5 bases, with 16 bases between. The CDR3 loop is CSVGGDTPGDTQYF. CDR3 bases: TGCAGCGTTGGTGGGGACACCCCTGGAGATACGCAGTATTTT.

The chain links TRBV29-1 to TRBJ2-5; D is perhaps TRBD1 (6 bases). The CDR3 runs 12 residues. Germline V gene sequence: CDR1 SQVTM, CDR2 ANQGSEA. V lost 7 bases, J lost 3 bases, and 12 bases lay in between. The CDR3 sequence: CSGARTEETQYF. CDR3 nucleotide sequence: TGCAGCGGGGCTCGGACAGAAGAGACCCAGTACTTC.

The V gene is TRBV10-3, the J gene TRBJ1-4; possible D gene TRBD1, 6 bases. The CDR3 spans 15 residues. Per the germline V gene, CDR1 is ENHRY and CDR2 is SYGVKD. Trimming left V 4 bases short and J 7 bases short, with 16 bases between. The CDR3 DNA reads as TGTGCCATCAGTGCCGGGGGCGAGATTGGTGAAAAACTGTTTTTT. Amino acids: CAISAGGEIGEKLFF.

CDR3 amino acids: CSPTGGYTDTQYF. The CDR3 DNA sequence: TGCAGCCCAACGGGGGGGTACACAGATACGCAGTATTTT. This chain uses TRBV20-1 with TRBJ2-3; 8 bases are a match to TRBD2. Germline CDR1 DFQATT, CDR2 SNEGSKA (reference sequence). The CDR3 has 13 residues.

The V gene is TRBV6-5, the J gene TRBJ1-2, with 8 bases aligning to TRBD1. From germline, CDR1 is MNHEY and CDR2 SVGAGI. V lost 6 bases, J lost 7 bases, and 10 bases stayed unmatched. The CDR3 spans 14 residues. The CDR3 DNA reads as TGTGCCAGCAGCCCAGGGGGCAGTGTGAGTGGCTACACCTTC. Translated, it gives CASSPGGSVSGYTF.

The chain combines TRBV15 with TRBJ1-6; D is ambiguous. The V and J ends lost 2 bases and 0 bases respectively, with 5 bases between them. The CDR3 extends over 15 amino acids. The germline V gene encodes CDR1 LNHNV and CDR2 YYDKDF (reference sequence). CDR3 nucleotides: TGTGCCACCAGCAGACCCTACTCCTATAATTCACCCCTCCACTTT. Translation gives CATSRPYSYNSPLHF.

The rearrangement joins TRBV11-2 to TRBJ2-7; D not certain. Trimming stripped 4 bases from V and 3 bases from J, with 25 bases between. Germline V lookup: CDR1 SGHAT, CDR2 FQNNGV. The CDR3 is 18 amino acids. The CDR3 nucleotides read TGTGCCAGCAGCTCAAGGTCGGTTAGCAGGCGGCCCATCTACGAGCAGTACTTC. It yields the protein CASSSRSVSRRPIYEQYF.

The V and J genes are TRBV5-1 and TRBJ1-1; the D gene is possibly TRBD1 (5 bases). This CDR3 contains 15 residues. V lost 3 bases and J lost 4, with 16 bases in between. Germline V gene data show CDR1 as SGHRS and CDR2 as YFSETQ. The CDR3 spells CASSSTGPGTTEAFF. CDR3 in DNA: TGCGCCAGCAGCTCCACAGGACCAGGGACCACTGAAGCTTTCTTT. The variable domain in full, completed from reference TRBV5-1 and TRBJ1-1, reads KAGVTQTPRYLIKTRGQQVTLSCSPISGHRSVSWYQQTPGQGLQFLFEYFSETQRNKGNFPGRFSGRQFSNSRSEMNVSTLELGDSALYLCASSSTGPGTTEAFFGQGTRLTVV.